A single sample gave rise to the 12 T cell receptor beta chains below, sequenced in a study of blood T cell repertoires in COVID-19. The repertoire was sequenced with immunoSEQ multiplex PCR; TCRdb's copy has only in-frame clones and lacks some. Among 120,000 to 150,000 clones listed, approximately 80% were seen once. The material sequenced was peripheral blood. These receptor sequences come from a human donor in a cohort sampled during active COVID-19.

This chain joins TRBV19 and TRBJ1-3; D is unclear. The germline CDR1 and CDR2 sequences are LNHDA and SQIVND (reference sequence). This CDR3 has 12 residues. The V and J ends lost 4 bases and 3 bases respectively, with 4 bases between them. The CDR3 is CASSTNGNTIYF. The DNA of the CDR3 is TGTGCCAGTAGTACCAATGGAAACACCATATATTTT.

The chain links TRBV5-6 to TRBJ1-5; TRBD1 is a possible D gene (5 bases). Germline CDR1 SGHDT, CDR2 YYEEEE. With 1 base removed from V and 2 bases from J, the gap between germline ends came to 7 bases. The CDR3 is made up of 14 amino acids. The CDR3, as DNA: TGTGCCAGCAGCTTGCAACAGGGCAATCAGCCCCAGCATTTT. This codes for CASSLQQGNQPQHF.

This chain connects TRBV29-1 to TRBJ2-3; 11 bases are a match to TRBD2. CDR3 length equals 19 residues. V shed 4 bases, J shed 1 base, and the junction held 16 bases outside the gene matches. Germline CDR1 and CDR2: SQVTM and ANQGSEA. The DNA of the CDR3 is TGCAGCGTTGTGATGACAGGTCCTAGCGGGGGGACTCGCACAGATACGCAGTATTTT. Translation: CSVVMTGPSGGTRTDTQYF.

The chain has TRBV11-3 and TRBJ2-5; maybe TRBD1 (6 bases). Germline CDR1 is SGHNT and CDR2 is YENEEA. Trimming stripped 1 base from V and 2 bases from J, with 14 bases between. The CDR3 has 16 residues. CDR3: CASSLGLGAGQETQYF. Here the CDR3 DNA reads TGTGCCAGCAGCTTAGGTTTGGGGGCTGGACAAGAGACCCAGTACTTC.

In its sample, this clone was seen many times. For the CDR3, the DNA is TGTGCCAGCAGTGATGTAGTCGGGAGGGGAAGGACCTTC. It translates to CASSDVVGRGRTF. V usage is TRBV9 and J usage is TRBJ1-2; D possibly corresponds to TRBD1 (5 bases). Between the trimmed V and J ends, which lost 5 bases and 14 bases, there was a span of 22 bases. Germline loops: CDR1 SGDLS, CDR2 YYNGEE. The CDR3 length is 13 residues.

This sequence joins TRBV9 and TRBJ1-3; 7 positions agree with TRBD1. Germline V CDR1 and CDR2: SGDLS, YYNGEE. The CDR3 spans 14 residues. Trimming took 3 bases from V and 4 from J; bases not matched to a gene: 4. The CDR3 loop reads CASSEGGGGNTIYF. The CDR3 nucleotides read TGTGCCAGCAGCGAAGGGGGCGGGGGAAACACCATATATTTT. Based on the CDR3 plus reference TRBV9 and TRBJ1-3, the full variable domain is DSGVTQTPKHLITATGQRVTLRCSPRSGDLSVYWYQQSLDQGLQFLIQYYNGEERAKGNILERFSAQQFPDLHSELNLSSLELGDSALYFCASSEGGGGNTIYFGEGSWLTVV.

This chain connects TRBV16 to TRBJ2-1; 8 bases align to TRBD1. The germline V gene has CDR1 KGHSY and CDR2 FQNENV. The CDR3 runs 15 residues. V gave up 2 bases and J gave up 3 bases; unmatched junction bases: 3. The DNA for the CDR3 is TGTGCCAGCAGCCAAGGGACAGGAGGCTACAATGAGCAGTTCTTC. Its protein product is CASSQGTGGYNEQFF.

This sequence joins TRBV6-1 and TRBJ2-7; a possible D gene is TRBD2 (6 bases). CDR3 length: 15 residues. V dropped 1 base and J dropped 4 bases, with 14 bases sitting between them. Per germline, CDR1 MNHNS and CDR2 SASEGT. CDR3 loop: CASSEGPRGSYEQYV. DNA for the CDR3: TGTGCCAGCAGTGAAGGACCCCGGGGGAGTTACGAGCAGTACGTC.

This clone showed up just a few times. The chain joins TRBV25-1 to TRBJ2-1, with TRBD2 matching over 15 bases. J lost 13 bases, V lost 5 bases, and 6 bases had no gene match. CDR1 MGHDK and CDR2 SYGVNS come from the germline V gene. This CDR3 spans 14 amino acids. The CDR3 spells CASSTGTSGGRQFF. CDR3 bases: TGTGCCAGCAGTACGGGGACTAGCGGGGGGCGTCAGTTCTTC.

This clone is a singleton in its sample. This chain connects TRBV6-2 or TRBV6-3 to TRBJ2-3, with a tentative D call TRBD2 (6 bases). The ends were cut back, 2 bases at V and 2 bases at J, with 14 bases in the middle. The germline V gene encodes CDR1 MNHEY and CDR2 SVGEGT. The CDR3 extends over 16 amino acids. As DNA, the CDR3 is TGTGCCAGCAGTTACGGGAGGCCCGCCCACACAGATACGCAGTATTTT. It is translated as CASSYGRPAHTDTQYF.

The chain links TRBV27 to TRBJ2-4, with 7 bases matching TRBD1. The CDR3 has 13 residues. Germline assignment: CDR1 MNHEY and CDR2 SMNVEV (reference sequence). The J segment lost 7 bases and the V segment lost 6 bases, leaving 6 bases of the junction unmatched. DNA for the CDR3: TGTGCCAGCAGCACCGGACAGGTCAACATTCAGTACTTC. Its protein product is CASSTGQVNIQYF.

The genes are TRBV19 and TRBJ1-5; D not certain. CDR3 length equals 12 residues. V lost 9 bases to trimming and J lost 6 bases, with 12 bases between them. Per the germline V gene, CDR1 is LNHDA and CDR2 is SQIVND (reference sequence). The CDR3: CASQVGSQPQHF. CDR3 coding DNA: TGTGCCAGCCAGGTAGGGAGTCAGCCCCAGCATTTT.